This TCR beta chain was identified during a study of technical replicates of blood from a handful of donors. There are 13 residues in the CDR3. The V and J ends lost 4 bases and 10 bases, in that order; junction bases with no gene match: 6. Germline CDR1 and CDR2: GTSNPN and SVGIG (reference sequence). The protocol was immunoSEQ multiplex PCR, while the TCRdb copy is restricted to in-frame clones and leaves out a portion. The table lists just under 45,000 clones, 95% to 97% of them singletons. V is TRBV30 and J is TRBJ2-1, with TRBD2 matching over 11 bases. This clonotype was obtained from a human donor in good health. Material for sequencing was T cells isolated from PBMCs. The CDR3 bases are TGTGCCTGGAATAGCGGGAGGGCCCGGGAGCAGTTCTTC. Translated: CAWNSGRAREQFF.